This T cell receptor beta chain was documented in a study of blood T cell repertoires in COVID-19 (TCRdb year 2020). In terms of the full investigation: Samples from collaborators originated in the United States, Italy and Spain and spanned both the acute and convalescent phases of COVID-19. The prospective study material was composed of cDNA or gDNA derived from T cells, B-cell-depleted T cells, or PBMCs. Where available, HLA class I and class II types were taken from metadata supplied by the sample provider and were not determined by assay-based typing. The sample metadata nearly always contained a de-identified subject ID, COVID-19 status, age in years and sex. The repertoires were released in a freely available public database meant as a resource for research on the immune response to SARS-CoV-2. The dataset comprised deeply sampled blood TCRbeta repertoires from subjects exposed to, actively infected with, or recovered from COVID-19. The samples were drawn from the first 160 participants of the ongoing ImmuneRACE study and from under 1,500 subjects provided by 6 global collaborators.

Another Seattle source contributed samples from volunteer blood donors who had recovered from COVID-19. Each collaborating institution followed its own protocols to collect whole blood in K2EDTA tubes. For TCRbeta analysis, collaborators shipped samples as frozen whole blood, isolated PBMCs, or DNA extracted from either of those sample types. CDR1 SGHTA and CDR2 FQGNSA are derived from the germline V gene. There are 16 amino acids in the CDR3, from cysteine to phenylalanine inclusive. Of all the DNA, just the CDR3 is kept, 48 bases in frame from base 1. V loses 1 base of germline sequence and J loses 4 bases, and the interval between the two ends is 14 bases. The paper's findings and limits, for the study overall: How much clinical and demographic metadata was included differed by source and by participant, and the metadata was provided uncurated.

TCRbeta CDR3 regions were amplified from genomic DNA by means of the immunoSEQ Assay, a bias-controlled multiplex PCR. The study's processing was this. The number of nucleated cells in each sample was estimated from the amplification of reference gene primers within the assay. Sequence reads were collapsed and filtered to measure the absolute abundance of every unique TCRbeta CDR3 rearrangement. Productive Simpson clonality was computed per sample as the square root of Simpson's diversity index over productive rearrangements. In TCRdb, the immuneACCESS table is reduced to in-frame sequences with V and J assigned. These tables do not hold every clone; where another copy was compared, an unresolved V gene accounts for under half, and the others remain unexplained. V, J and clone size reflect that table, while D and trimming were determined from the DNA. This sample gives just under 350,000 clones in total; 90% to 95% of them show up just once. The top ten clones comprise around 3.5% of the sample.

Comment on this clone: Its specific antigen is unknown. Nothing much larger sits one base from this clone, and base qualities are not available.

Recombination connected TRBV7-2 to TRBJ2-1, and TRBD2 may be the D gene, going by 5 matching bases. What was sequenced was peripheral blood. The TCR originated in a woman aged 18-29 years who had recovered from COVID-19. The sequenced DNA: TGTGCCAGCAGCTTAGTAAGGCTAGCCGCATACAATGAGCAGTTCTTC. Translated, it gives CASSLVRLAAYNEQFF.